This T cell receptor beta chain was recovered during a study of T cell responses to AZD1222 COVID-19 vaccine. Notes on the study in general: There were mostly white British donors and more females than males, and clonal diversity was possibly underestimated. Dominant CD4 TCR responses targeted spike regions 160-218 and 743-854. The study reported that nearly half of spike-specific TCRs target unmutated variant regions. Recipients of two AZD1222 doses showed rising Spike-specific TCR breadth and depth.

TCRdb keeps only in-frame clones here, not all; method: immunoSEQ multiplex PCR. Counted here are about 190,000 clones, about 87% occurring once; the ten biggest clones make up 2.5% to 3%. Germline CDR1 reads SGHNT; CDR2 reads YYREEE (reference sequence). V shed 2 bases, J shed 4 bases, and the junction held 8 bases outside the gene matches. This CDR3 spans 15 amino acids. As concerns this clone: Its antigen is not identified.

This specimen consisted of peripheral blood, obtained on day 0 of MenACWY control vaccination. J is TRBJ1-1 and V is TRBV5-4; the match to TRBD1 covers 7 bases. The origin of this receptor is an adult in good health. The CDR3 sequence is CASSLPTGSLTEAFF. Written as DNA, the CDR3 is TGTGCCAGCAGCTTACCGACAGGGAGCCTCACTGAAGCTTTCTTT.